These 28 T cell receptor beta chains were all obtained from the same sample, sequenced in a study of T-cell memory formation after mild COVID-19. TCRdb re-derived calls from the 5' RACE reads in MiXCR, one entry per CDR3 protein. The table includes 300,000 to 400,000 distinct CDR3 sequences, approximately 27% detected once. Sequencing was performed on PBMCs or a T cell subset sorted from them (not recorded which). The receptors here all came from an adult woman who had mild COVID-19 (a few samples of this study predate the infection). Cell type and time point are not known.

This clonotype was counted a few times. This chain connects TRBV9 to TRBJ1-1; D ambiguous. The ends were cut back, 6 bases at V and 5 bases at J, with 11 bases in the middle. Germline CDR1 and CDR2: SGDLS and YYNGEE. This CDR3 comprises 12 residues. This CDR3 is CASTPVWTEAFF. The CDR3 DNA reads TGTGCCAGCACCCCGGTTTGGACTGAAGCTTTCTTT. The complete variable domain, with remaining parts taken from reference TRBV9 and TRBJ1-1, reads DSGVTQTPKHLITATGQRVTLRCSPRSGDLSVYWYQQSLDQGLQFLIQYYNGEERAKGNILERFSAQQFPDLHSELNLSSLELGDSALYFCASTPVWTEAFFGQGTRLTVV.

This clonotype was picked up a small number of times. The chain is built from TRBV6-4 and TRBJ2-3; perhaps TRBD2 as D (6 bases). The germline V gene encodes CDR1 MRHNA and CDR2 SNTAGT. V was trimmed by 2 bases and J by 2 bases, leaving 11 bases between them. The CDR3 length is 15 residues. CDR3 coding DNA: TGTGCCAGCAGTGACGAACTAGCTCCCACAGATACGCAGTATTTT. Protein product: CASSDELAPTDTQYF.

This clonotype was counted between two and nine times. The gene calls are TRBV21-1 and TRBJ2-1; the table's D call, TRBD2, has no DNA check behind it. TRBV21-1 has pseudogene status. The CDR3 has 18 amino acids. The CDR3 coding sequence is TGTGCCAGCAGCAAAGTCGGAGGCAGGGGAGGCTCCTACAATGAGCAGTTCTTC. This gives the protein CASSKVGGRGGSYNEQFF.

At least ten counts were recorded for this clonotype. The rearrangement links TRBV7-2 to TRBJ2-3; weak D call: TRBD2 (5 bases). Trimming cost V 3 bases and J 1 base, with 11 bases left between them. Germline V CDR1 and CDR2: SGHTA, FQGNSA. This CDR3 spans 15 amino acids. The CDR3 coding sequence is TGTGCCAGCAGCTTCCGGGATGGGCGCACAGATACGCAGTATTTT. Translating it yields CASSFRDGRTDTQYF.

This clonotype appeared a few times. The chain links TRBV7-8 to TRBJ2-1; TRBD1 matches 7 bases. The CDR3 covers 15 residues. CDR1 is SGHVS and CDR2 is FQNEAQ in the germline V gene. J gave up 2 bases and V 3 bases, and 4 bases lay outside the gene matches. The CDR3 DNA follows: TGTGCCAGCAGCTTGGGACAGCCCGCCTACAATGAGCAGTTCTTC. Translation: CASSLGQPAYNEQFF.

CDR3 bases: TGTGCCAGCAGCTTACGATATGGGAGAGAAGAGACCCAGTACTTC. It encodes CASSLRYGREETQYF. The V and J genes are TRBV7-3 and TRBJ2-5, with D possibly being TRBD2 (5 bases). CDR1 is SGHTA, CDR2 FQGTGA, per germline. Trimming pared 2 bases from V and 3 bases from J, leaving 13 bases between. This CDR3 contains 15 residues.

This clonotype was counted once. The chain uses TRBV4-2 and TRBJ2-3; 12 bases fit TRBD1. J lost 4 bases, V lost 0 bases, and 2 bases had no gene match. Germline V gives CDR1 LGHNA, CDR2 YNFKEQ. The CDR3 runs to 16 residues. CDR3 in DNA: TGTGCCAGCAGCCAAGACGGGACAGGGGGCCCAGATACGCAGTATTTT. As protein: CASSQDGTGGPDTQYF.

A remark on this clonotype: The germline gene is not matched at one end of the junction; a read error may be the cause. V gene TRBV7-7 combines with J gene TRBJ2-1; D is undetermined. Germline-derived CDR1 and CDR2 are SSHAT and FNYEAQ (reference sequence). The CDR3 sequence is 15 residues long. CDR3 residues: CASSLGLTGYNEQFF. DNA for the CDR3: TGTGCTAGCAGCTTAGGTCTTACGGGTTACAATGAGCAGTTCTTC.

Only a few counts were recorded for this clonotype. This sequence joins TRBV24-1 and TRBJ2-5, with no clear D. CDR3 size: 16 residues. Germline V gives CDR1 KGHDR, CDR2 SFDVKD. The V end was cut by 5 bases, the J end by 2 bases, with 17 bases between. In DNA form, the CDR3 reads TGTGCCACCAGTGGTGATAGGGTCGACCCGCAAGAGACCCAGTACTTC. Translation: CATSGDRVDPQETQYF.

This clonotype occurred a few times. V usage is TRBV6-5 and J usage is TRBJ1-3; D might be TRBD1 (5 bases). The CDR3 runs 17 residues. Per germline, CDR1 MNHEY and CDR2 SVGAGI. With 0 bases removed from V and 0 bases from J, the gap between germline ends came to 12 bases. The CDR3 loop reads CASSYSPGLGSGNTIYF. DNA of the CDR3: TGTGCCAGCAGTTACTCGCCAGGGTTGGGCTCTGGAAACACCATATATTTT.

This clonotype occurred once. The rearrangement uses TRBV7-6 and TRBJ2-5; TRBD2 agrees at 7 bases. V lost 5 bases, J lost 2 bases, and 11 bases stayed unmatched. CDR1 is SGHVS and CDR2 is FNYEAQ in the germline V gene. The CDR3 covers 16 residues. The CDR3 reads CASSDALASGQETQYF. DNA for the CDR3: TGTGCCAGCAGCGATGCTCTTGCTAGCGGACAAGAGACCCAGTACTTC.

The gene calls are TRBV7-3 and TRBJ2-1; 12 nucleotides match TRBD1. From germline, CDR1 is SGHTA and CDR2 FQGTGA. With 5 bases clipped from V and 9 bases from J, the junction kept 5 bases outside the gene matches. The length of the CDR3 is 14 residues. CDR3 region: CASSLGTGGFEQFF. The CDR3 nucleotides read TGTGCCAGCAGCCTCGGGACAGGGGGCTTTGAGCAGTTCTTC.

The CDR3 DNA sequence: TGCGCCAGCAGCCAAGTTTCGGGACAGGGGAATTCACCCCTCCACTTT. Translated, it gives CASSQVSGQGNSPLHF. The chain combines TRBV4-1 with TRBJ1-6; 10 bases are a match to TRBD1. Germline CDR1 reads MGHRA; CDR2 reads YSYEKL. J gave up 7 bases and V 1 base, and 4 bases lay outside the gene matches. The CDR3 length is 16 residues.

This clonotype was observed a handful of times. This sequence joins TRBV12-3 or TRBV12-4 and TRBJ1-1; D is uncertain. This CDR3 contains 13 residues. V was pared by 6 bases and J by 0 bases, with 8 bases between. CDR3 nucleotides: TGTGCCAGCAGCCATAAGTTGAACACTGAAGCTTTCTTT. Protein: CASSHKLNTEAFF.

This clonotype was observed a few times. The chain recombines TRBV5-6 with TRBJ2-7; no reliable D call. Germline lookup yields CDR1 SGHDT and CDR2 YYEEEE. The CDR3 consists of 14 residues. Trimming removed 0 bases at V and 7 bases at J, with 14 bases between. CDR3: CASSLGGPMREQYF. DNA of the CDR3: TGTGCCAGCAGCTTGGGAGGCCCGATGCGTGAGCAGTACTTC.

The genes are TRBV7-8 and TRBJ1-1; the match to TRBD1 covers 8 bases. Germline V gene sequence: CDR1 SGHVS, CDR2 FQNEAQ. CDR3 length equals 14 residues. The V and J ends lost 5 bases and 3 bases, in that order; junction bases with no gene match: 5. In nucleotides, the CDR3 is TGTGCCAGCAGCCAAACGACAGGGGACACTGAAGCTTTCTTT. As protein: CASSQTTGDTEAFF.

This clonotype was seen a handful of times. The chain links TRBV7-9 to TRBJ2-1; the D gene is possibly TRBD1 (6 bases). The CDR3 consists of 15 residues. The V gene's germline CDR1 is SEHNR and CDR2 FQNEAQ (reference sequence). With 4 bases removed from V and 2 bases from J, the gap between germline ends came to 12 bases. CDR3 in amino acids: CASSSSGTPYNEQFF. CDR3 DNA sequence: TGTGCCAGCAGCTCATCCGGGACACCCTACAATGAGCAGTTCTTC.

This clonotype has a handful of counts. The chain couples TRBV7-6 to TRBJ1-5; D might be TRBD1 (5 bases). Germline V gives CDR1 SGHVS, CDR2 FNYEAQ. The CDR3 has 14 residues. V was trimmed by 0 bases and J by 4 bases, leaving 7 bases between them. The CDR3 reads CASSLAGTNQPQHF. CDR3 bases: TGTGCCAGCAGCTTAGCGGGGACGAATCAGCCCCAGCATTTT. Using reference TRBV7-6 and TRBJ1-5 for the parts outside the CDR3, the full variable domain is GAGVSQSPRYKVTKRGQDVALRCDPISGHVSLYWYRQALGQGPEFLTYFNYEAQQDKSGLPNDRFSAERPEGSISTLTIQRTEQRDSAMYRCASSLAGTNQPQHFGDGTRLSIL.

This chain joins TRBV10-3 and TRBJ2-1, with 12 positions matching TRBD2. Germline lookup yields CDR1 ENHRY and CDR2 SYGVKD. CDR3 length: 18 amino acids. The V segment lost 4 bases and the J segment 1 base; nucleotides outside the gene matches: 8. The CDR3 DNA reads TGTGCCATCAGTGGGGCTAGCGGGAGGGCCTCATCCTACAATGAGCAGTTCTTC. Its protein is CAISGASGRASSYNEQFF.

The J gene is TRBJ2-2, the V gene TRBV9; TRBD2 agrees at 10 bases. J lost 6 bases, V lost 1 base, and 12 bases had no gene match. Germline V CDR1 and CDR2: SGDLS, YYNGEE. CDR3 length: 18 amino acids. CDR3 in DNA: TGTGCCAGCAGCGTATCGAAAGCGGGGGGGGCGGAACCCGGGGAGCTGTTTTTT. This sequence encodes CASSVSKAGGAEPGELFF.

The CDR3 region has the DNA TGTGCCAGCAGCTTGAGCAGGGCGACCCAAGAGACCCAGTACTTC. Encoded protein: CASSLSRATQETQYF. This sequence joins TRBV7-9 and TRBJ2-5, with D possibly matching TRBD1 (5 bases). The V end lost 3 bases, the J end lost 1 base, and 12 bases lay between the germline ends. The germline V gene has CDR1 SEHNR and CDR2 FQNEAQ (reference sequence). The CDR3 contains 15 residues.

This clonotype was seen just once. This chain connects TRBV7-3 to TRBJ1-6, with a possible D match to TRBD1 (5 bases). V shed 5 bases and J shed 10 bases, with 15 bases lying between them. The CDR3 spans 14 residues. Germline V lookup: CDR1 SGHTA, CDR2 FQGTGA. The CDR3: CASSPGPTQSPLHF. The CDR3, as DNA: TGTGCCAGCAGCCCGGGGCCAACCCAATCACCCCTCCACTTT.

The chain has TRBV29-1 and TRBJ2-5; no definite D call. This CDR3 comprises 13 residues. Germline V gene sequence: CDR1 SQVTM, CDR2 ANQGSEA. V was shortened by 4 bases and J by 4 bases, with 13 bases between the two germline ends. The CDR3 reads CSVGNKLVETQYF. Here the CDR3 DNA reads TGCAGCGTTGGGAACAAGCTAGTAGAGACCCAGTACTTC. Looking up the rest from reference TRBV29-1 and TRBJ2-5 gives the full variable domain: SAVISQKPSRDICQRGTSLTIQCQVDSQVTMMFWYRQQPGQSLTLIATANQGSEATYESGFVIDKFPISRPNLTFSTLTVSNMSPEDSSIYLCSVGNKLVETQYFGPGTRLLVL.

This clonotype was counted a single time. The genes are TRBV28 and TRBJ1-4; tentatively, D is TRBD1 (5 bases). This CDR3 is 13 amino acids long. Trimming removed 5 bases from V and 6 bases from J, with 10 bases in between. CDR1 and CDR2 (germline): MDHEN, SYDVKM. The CDR3 DNA reads TGTGCCAGCAGTCGGACACTACATGAAAAACTGTTTTTT. Protein sequence: CASSRTLHEKLFF.

This clonotype appeared a few times. V usage is TRBV7-6 and J usage is TRBJ2-5; D tentatively reads TRBD1 or TRBD2 (5 bases each). There are 18 residues in the CDR3. CDR1 is SGHVS, CDR2 FNYEAQ, per germline. V was clipped by 1 base and J by 4 bases, with 22 bases between them. The CDR3 DNA is TGTGCCAGCAGCTTAGATCTCGGGGCGCAGGGTCGAGGAGAGACCCAGTACTTC. Its protein product is CASSLDLGAQGRGETQYF.

This clonotype has more than one count but fewer than ten. This sequence joins TRBV13 and TRBJ2-3; 9 positions agree with TRBD2. After removal of 3 bases from V and 2 bases from J, the junction contained 6 bases not matched to a gene. CDR1 and CDR2 (germline): PRHDT, FYEKMQ (reference sequence). This CDR3 region has 16 residues. Here the CDR3 reads CASSFKRGDATDTQYF. The CDR3 DNA reads as TGTGCCAGCAGCTTTAAGCGGGGGGACGCCACAGATACGCAGTATTTT.

The chain couples TRBV12-3 or TRBV12-4 to TRBJ1-2; D not resolved. The CDR3 has 13 residues. V was pared by 2 bases and J by 1 base, with 5 bases between. The CDR3 is CASSLSDNYGYTF. The CDR3 region has the DNA TGTGCCAGCAGTTTATCAGATAACTATGGCTACACCTTC.

The gene calls are TRBV7-7 and TRBJ2-5; 8 nucleotides line up with TRBD2. This CDR3 has 18 residues. Germline-derived CDR1 and CDR2 are SSHAT and FNYEAQ (reference sequence). The V and J ends lost 1 base and 2 bases, in that order; junction bases with no gene match: 12. CDR3 protein: CASSLGPRSGGQQETQYF. CDR3 in DNA: TGTGCCAGCAGCTTAGGGCCGAGGAGCGGGGGCCAGCAAGAGACCCAGTACTTC.